The present T cell receptor (beta chain) was sequenced within a study of cytomegalovirus exposure and HLA in healthy donors (dated by TCRdb to the late 2010s). As for the study more broadly: According to an earlier analysis of 550 to 700 of the donors, 150 million to 200 million T cells yielded roughly 110 million unique TCR beta sequences and approximately 300 Gb of sequence data. An early release covering around 630 HLA-typed donors comprised approximately 300 gigabases of sequencing data and roughly 85 million unique TCR sequences. Of the approximately 370 genotyped donors, less than 85% were placed in the genetic ancestry cluster associated with self-reported Caucasian donors. The aim of the study was to test whether cataloging public T cell receptors could identify signatures of past pathogen exposure. The study profiled the T cell repertoires of hundreds of subjects by immunosequencing and related them to cytomegalovirus serostatus. Along with the approximately 670-subject first cohort, a separate validation cohort of some 130 different subjects was used. High-throughput TCR immunosequencing, statistical association of individual TCRs with disease status, and machine learning were combined to predict cytomegalovirus infection status. A later analysis re-examined previously published TCR beta repertoires from over 500 donors and added high-resolution HLA genotyping to investigate patterns of TCR occurrence. In the later analysis, no new phenotypic data were used to find candidate immune exposures; instead, reliance was placed on TCR beta sequences and their occurrence across donors. An earlier analysis of roughly 580 of the donors used high-throughput TCR beta sequencing to judge whether each TCR beta V gene segment behaved as functional or pseudogenic. Alongside the repertoire data, information on donor age, sex, ethnicity and CMV serostatus was compiled. In a later genetic analysis, genome-wide SNP genotypes for about three fifths of the roughly 670 donors were used, and that subset was treated as a discovery cohort. All discovery cohort repertoires had been generated on a single sequencing platform. HLA typing covered class I and class II loci at four-digit resolution. Typing coverage varied by locus: 629-630 donors for A, B, C, DRB1 and DQB1; about 520 for DQA1; some 610 for DPA1; more than 450 for DPB1. Four to six DR-DQ haplotypes were handled as single units for association and clustering, since linkage in the cohort was strong. Across 300 to 400 genotyped donors of the cohort, an average of about 220,000 unique TCR beta nucleotide sequences per donor were sequenced, and roughly a sixth of those sequences were non-productive.

Points the paper makes about the study in general: In a later analysis, HLA-associated TCR beta chains showed more clonal expansion and lower generation probabilities than non-associated chains that were equally common. An association between a missense DCLRE1C variant and V-gene and J-gene trimming of TCR beta chains was found in a later genetic analysis and replicated in an independent cohort. The sequencing pipeline was judged likely to have produced a cluster of highly shared sequence variants as a technical artifact. Some IMGT-functional V segments, including TRBV6-2 and TRBV6-3, could not be distinguished by the 87-base-pair reads and were therefore excluded. While some public TCRs were present in many individuals, most TCR sequences turned up only very rarely across donors. Because some donors lacked HLA typing at each locus, the association tests relied only on the typed subset. The authors suggested that the approach could potentially be generalized to other disease states and immunological phenotypes. In this cohort, only TCR beta chains were sequenced, and detectable features were limited by the absence of alpha or paired-chain data. An earlier analysis of several hundred of the donors showed that most TCR beta V segments appeared in productive rearrangements either about 90% or about 30% of the time, which broadly matched IMGT annotations. Correlated functional status among segregating V segments might reflect linkage disequilibrium, but an unknown experimental factor could not be ruled out. Compared with the roughly 700-donor mean, donors in an Asian-associated ancestry cluster had fewer N-insertions in productive TCRs, according to a later genetic analysis. In the study, 164 TCR beta chains were listed as associated with cytomegalovirus. In vitro tests confirmed that a few of the cytomegalovirus-associated TCR beta chains recognize cytomegalovirus antigens. A further reported finding was that TCR beta sequences accurately predicted the HLA-A and HLA-B alleles for most subjects in the first cohort. In a later analysis, some 17,000 TCR beta sequences were associated with specific HLA alleles at a false discovery rate of 0.05. The classifier was reported to diagnose cytomegalovirus status with high specificity and sensitivity in both the original and validation cohorts. In a later analysis, the rate of TCR association differed among HLA loci, with DRB1 alleles having the most associated TCRs and HLA-C alleles having the fewest. Presence/absence analyses assumed roughly uniform sequencing depth across donors, an assumption that may not hold. Because counts were too low, 15 to 20 rarely observed V segments, including chromosome 9 orphons, were excluded from the earlier analysis of 587 of the donors. Several of the top co-occurrence clusters appeared to be linked to parvovirus B19, influenza, CMV and Epstein-Barr virus, according to a later analysis. Immune exposure information for the cohort was limited to CMV serostatus. When HLA alleles, especially DR and DQ, strongly co-occurred, TCR associations were difficult to assign to individual alleles. In a later analysis, most CMV-associated TCR beta chains were found to appear HLA-restricted, with HLA associations seemingly driven largely by CMV exposure.

V is reduced by 4 bases and J by 9 bases, leaving a spacing of 17 bases between them. CDR3 length: 14 amino acids, cysteine to phenylalanine. The kept DNA is CDR3 alone, 42 bases in frame from the first base. The germline V gene yields SGHAT for CDR1 and FQNNGV for CDR2. Libraries came from the immunoSEQ multiplex PCR assay. For the multiplex PCR, a mixture combining 60 forward primers for TCR Vbeta segments and 13 reverse primers for TCR Jbeta segments was used. Amplification of the CDR3 region of rearranged TCR beta genes was performed with a multiplex PCR assay on genomic DNA. Amplified TCR beta libraries were sequenced as 87-base-pair reads on the Illumina HiSeq System. Per the source publication's procedure: A later analysis counted some 74 million unique TCR beta chains across the 670 or so repertoires, and 10 million to 12 million of these chains were shared by at least two donors. Raw reads were error-corrected and collapsed into unique sequences by a nearest-neighbor algorithm in which closely related sequences were merged to remove PCR and sequencing errors. CDR3 sequences were aligned to IMGT reference sequences to assign V, D and J gene segments. For a sequence to be retained, a match of at least six nucleotides to both a V gene segment and a J gene segment was required. A rearrangement was called productive if the CDR3 had no stop codons and remained in frame with V and J, and every other rearrangement was called non-productive. Following IMGT convention, CDR3 was defined as the stretch from the second conserved V-encoded cysteine to the conserved J-encoded phenylalanine. The earlier analysis of 450 to 750 of the donors excluded any sequence lacking an unambiguous match to a single V gene segment. In an earlier analysis of 587 of the donors, a V segment was called functional when productive rearrangements were above 56.7%, and segregating when the standard deviation between donors exceeded 5%. A statistical classification framework was developed to diagnose cytomegalovirus status using the catalog of TCR beta chain sequences. In a later analysis, TCR nucleotide sequences were compared against IMGT/GENE-DB human TR gene sequences so that V and J genes could be assigned. In a later analysis, CDR3 sequences and most-parsimonious VDJ recombination scenarios were assigned using the TCRdist pipeline. In a later analysis, each TCR beta chain was defined by its CDR3 amino acid sequence together with its V-gene family, and reads without a unique V-gene family were excluded. A later analysis removed roughly 590 highly shared, low-generation-probability nucleotide sequences to deal with suspected cross-contamination and a sequencing artifact. In a later analysis, a clonal expansion index was calculated for each public chain from normalized within-repertoire ranks of inferred template counts. Generation probabilities in a later analysis came from a VDJ recombination model fitted to out-of-frame rearrangements, and those results were checked against IGoR. In a later analysis, TCR-TCR, TCR-HLA and TCR-CMV co-occurrence was scored with hypergeometric tests, and a repertoire-size bias correction was applied to TCR pairs. In a later analysis, false discovery rates were estimated by permuting HLA or CMV assignments 20 times. In a later analysis, co-occurring TCRs were grouped with DBSCAN, and TCRdist sequence similarity was added when clustering was performed within HLA-allele-positive subsets. Repertoires with fewer than 30,000 or more than 120,000 public chains, plus five repertoires with anomalous nucleotide sharing, were excluded from co-occurrence clustering. This immuneACCESS table, as held by TCRdb, lists in-frame sequences with V and J called but not all clones. Of the missing ones, under half trace to an unresolved V gene in checked studies; the others have no known cause. D and trimming come from the DNA, and the V and J calls and clone size come from that table. In this sample's table one finds 40,000 or so clones. Of the sample, 4% is held by the ten largest clones.

The cohort consisted of 600 or so healthy bone marrow donors. All cohort members were sampled while nominally healthy, although unrecorded immune exposures were likely present. The donor tested CMV seronegative, placing the donor among the approximately 400 seronegative members of the cohort. Every donor gave a peripheral blood sample, and the peripheral blood mononuclear cells from that sample were used for TCR beta sequencing. Genomic DNA was extracted from the blood cell samples with the Qiagen DNeasy Blood Extraction Kit. Turning to this clone: Its recognized antigen is unknown.

This TCR came from a male donor in good health and CMV-seronegative. The sequence links TRBV11-2 to TRBJ2-3; confidence is insufficient to name the D gene. The sequenced material came from PBMCs. The DNA sequence reads TGTGCCAGCAGCTCCCTCCTTTACATGATCACGCAGTATTTT. Its amino acids are CASSSLLYMITQYF.